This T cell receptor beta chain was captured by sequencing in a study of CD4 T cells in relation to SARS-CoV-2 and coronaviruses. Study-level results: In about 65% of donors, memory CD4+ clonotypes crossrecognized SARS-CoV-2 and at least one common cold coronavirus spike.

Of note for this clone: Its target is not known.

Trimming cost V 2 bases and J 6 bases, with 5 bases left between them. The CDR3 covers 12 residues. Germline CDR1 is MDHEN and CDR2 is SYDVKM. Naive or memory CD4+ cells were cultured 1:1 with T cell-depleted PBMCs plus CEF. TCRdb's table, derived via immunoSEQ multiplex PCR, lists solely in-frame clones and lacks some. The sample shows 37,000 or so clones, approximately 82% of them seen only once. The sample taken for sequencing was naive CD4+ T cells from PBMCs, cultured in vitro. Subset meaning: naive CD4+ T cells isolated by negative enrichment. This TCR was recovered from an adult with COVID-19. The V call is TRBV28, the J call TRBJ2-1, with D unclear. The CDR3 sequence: CASSLGPNEQFF. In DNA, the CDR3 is TGTGCCAGCAGTTTAGGGCCCAATGAGCAGTTCTTC.